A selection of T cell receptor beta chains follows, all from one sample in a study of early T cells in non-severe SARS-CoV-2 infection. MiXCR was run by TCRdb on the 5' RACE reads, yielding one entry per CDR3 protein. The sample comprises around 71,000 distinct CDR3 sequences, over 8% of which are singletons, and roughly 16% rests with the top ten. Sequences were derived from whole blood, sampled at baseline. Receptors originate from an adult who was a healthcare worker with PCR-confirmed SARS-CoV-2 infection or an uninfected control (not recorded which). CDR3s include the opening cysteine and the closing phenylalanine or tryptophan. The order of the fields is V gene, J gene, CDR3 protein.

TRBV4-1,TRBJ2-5,CASSQLTSGRAFETQYF
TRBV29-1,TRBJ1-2,CSVEQGQGFYGYTF
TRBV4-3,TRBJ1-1,CASSQGPENNTGAFF
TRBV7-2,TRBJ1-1,CASSAQGARTEAFF
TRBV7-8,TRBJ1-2,CASSPQGFYDGYTF
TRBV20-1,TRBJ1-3,CSADSGTGPGNTIYF
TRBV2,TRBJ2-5,CASSLFSLAGGIPETQYF
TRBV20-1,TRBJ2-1,CSARGIRTGVVNEQFF
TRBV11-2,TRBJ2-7,CASSSPGTSGSYEQYF
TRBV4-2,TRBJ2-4,CASSPRAGGGAKNIQYF
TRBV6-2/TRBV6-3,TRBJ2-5,CASRRAETQYF
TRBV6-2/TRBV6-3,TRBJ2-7,CASMLPGTGRYEQYF
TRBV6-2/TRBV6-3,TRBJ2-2,CASKAWGQSLYTGELFF
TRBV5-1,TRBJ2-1,CASSLGLAANEQFF
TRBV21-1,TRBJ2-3,CASSKDRCGSGSFTDTQYF